A selection of T cell receptor beta chains follows, all from one sample in a study of shared clonotypes between healthy human individuals. Generated by immunoSEQ multiplex PCR, the TCRdb table keeps only in-frame clones and is missing some. The table includes millions of clones, approximately 95% detected once. The sample taken for sequencing was naive CD4+ T cells sorted from blood. These receptors all stem from a man between 18 and 29 years old in good health. Each CDR3 is given without its conserved first and last residue. Each record gives: V gene, J gene, CDR3 protein.

TRBV5-1	TRBJ2-3	ASSPGQASTDTQY
TRBV5-1	TRBJ2-7	ASKRTGTFEQY
TRBV10-3	TRBJ1-5	AISESDSNQPQH
TRBV30	TRBJ2-1	AWSLAVEQF
TRBV27	TRBJ2-7	ASSAPGDEQY
TRBV2	TRBJ2-7	ASSEGAPRYEQY
TRBV6-5	TRBJ2-7	ASSSRAGYEQY
TRBV2	TRBJ1-6	ASMFVARGSPLH
TRBV5-1	TRBJ2-1	ASSLGSSDEQF
TRBV5-4	TRBJ2-7	ASSPTGLSYEQY
TRBV7-2	TRBJ1-1	ASSQRTDHTEAF
TRBV18	TRBJ2-7	ASSPRAAASSYEQY
TRBV10-3	TRBJ2-1	AISDDFEQF
TRBV30	TRBJ1-1	AWRVRVNTEAF
TRBV11-2	TRBJ2-5	ASSSTQGTGGRETQY
TRBV28	TRBJ1-1	ASSLGGSRTEAF
TRBV2	TRBJ1-3	ASGDRAGNTIY
TRBV7-2	TRBJ2-7	ASSLARTGVMQY
TRBV7-6	TRBJ1-1	ASSSTGNTEAF
TRBV10-3	TRBJ1-4	AISADRGRDEKLF
TRBV30	TRBJ1-1	AWSFKGANTEAF
TRBV10-1	TRBJ1-1	ASSEGWQGGEAF
TRBV2	TRBJ2-7	ASSEWAGPWIKQY
TRBV1	TRBJ1-6	TSSQEVRTGPDSPLH
TRBV4-3	TRBJ1-1	ASSHQPNTEAF
TRBV6-1	TRBJ1-1	ASGAELKTWGEGNTEAF
TRBV7-8	TRBJ2-3	ASSFTGVGTDTQY
TRBV7-6	TRBJ2-1	ASSPAPAGNHEQF
TRBV4-1	TRBJ2-7	ASSPRQGSPRVQY
TRBV14	TRBJ1-1	ASSQDGHTEAF
TRBV6-5	TRBJ2-7	ASRLQGGYEQY
TRBV5-6	TRBJ2-2	ASSLVGQRPNTGELF
TRBV25-1	TRBJ2-5	ASSGPGTSEETQY
TRBV11-2	TRBJ2-7	ASSSSRGQGWYEQY
TRBV2	TRBJ2-7	ASSARDTYEQY
TRBV6-5	TRBJ1-1	ASSYSPMQPEAF
TRBV27	TRBJ2-7	ASSLSSGRFYEQY
TRBV6-5	TRBJ2-5	ASSMGRNQETQY
TRBV18	TRBJ1-1	ASSIQGYDTEAF
TRBV11-2	TRBJ2-3	ASTLRQVTQY
TRBV30	TRBJ1-1	AWSVGLMNTEAF
TRBV18	TRBJ2-1	ASSPGQGGYNEQF
TRBV19	TRBJ2-3	ASRTGVNTDTQY
TRBV5-1	TRBJ1-2	ASSPPHDDYGYT
TRBV6-5	TRBJ2-7	ASSYSGSPYEQY
TRBV7-2	TRBJ1-6	ASSLAVPRSPLH
TRBV5-5	TRBJ2-5	ASSLQGSIQETQY
TRBV6-5	TRBJ2-1	ASTRGGGPLDEQF
TRBV7-2	TRBJ2-2	ASSLVKGYGELF
TRBV30	TRBJ1-5	AWSVGLTGTQPQH
TRBV30	TRBJ2-7	AWTSGGSGRQY
TRBV4-1	TRBJ2-2	ASSQESASKTGELF
TRBV5-1	TRBJ2-6	ASSRPLGGAGANVLT
TRBV28	TRBJ2-1	ASSRRDRDDNEQF